Included here is one TCR beta chain sequence, with context. This record comes from a study of T cell changes during pregnancy in multiple sclerosis. This CDR3 region has 14 residues. The V and J ends lost 7 bases and 0 bases respectively, with 7 bases between them. Germline V CDR1 and CDR2: SNHLY, FYNNEI. The protocol was immunoSEQ multiplex PCR, while the TCRdb copy is restricted to in-frame clones and leaves out a portion. In the table there are about 56,000 clones, around 89% of which are singletons. This TCR was sampled from a female donor with multiple sclerosis, enrolled in a pregnancy study. Sequencing used peripheral blood, obtained after pregnancy. J is TRBJ2-6 and V is TRBV2; perhaps TRBD1 as D (6 bases). DNA for the CDR3: TGTGCCAGCAAACAGGGCTCTGGGGCCAACGTCCTGACTTTC. Amino acid sequence: CASKQGSGANVLTF.